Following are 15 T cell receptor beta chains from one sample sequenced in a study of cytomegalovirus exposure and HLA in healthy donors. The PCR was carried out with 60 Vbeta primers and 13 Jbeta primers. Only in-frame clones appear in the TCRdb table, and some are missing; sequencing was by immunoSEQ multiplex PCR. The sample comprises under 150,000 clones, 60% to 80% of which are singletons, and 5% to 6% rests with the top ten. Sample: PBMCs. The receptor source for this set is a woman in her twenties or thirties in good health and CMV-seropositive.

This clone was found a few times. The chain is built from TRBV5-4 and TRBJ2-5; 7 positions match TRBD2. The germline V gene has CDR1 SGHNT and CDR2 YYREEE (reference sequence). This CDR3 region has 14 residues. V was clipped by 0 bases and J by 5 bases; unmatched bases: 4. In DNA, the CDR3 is TGTGCCAGCAGCTTGGGCGGGGGAGGGGAGACCCAGTACTTC. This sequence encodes CASSLGGGGETQYF.

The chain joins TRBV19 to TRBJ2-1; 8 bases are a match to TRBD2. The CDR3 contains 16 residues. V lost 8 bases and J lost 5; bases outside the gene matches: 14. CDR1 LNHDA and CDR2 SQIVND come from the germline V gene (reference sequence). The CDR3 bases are TGTGCCAGTCGGGGGGGACTGAAAGCGGTCGACAATGAGCAGTTCTTC. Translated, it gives CASRGGLKAVDNEQFF.

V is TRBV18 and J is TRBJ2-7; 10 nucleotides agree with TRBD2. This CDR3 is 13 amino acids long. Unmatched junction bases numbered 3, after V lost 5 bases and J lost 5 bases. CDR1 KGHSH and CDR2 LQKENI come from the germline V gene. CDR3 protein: CASSSLAGDEQYF. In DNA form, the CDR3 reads TGTGCCAGCTCATCCCTAGCGGGAGACGAGCAGTACTTC.

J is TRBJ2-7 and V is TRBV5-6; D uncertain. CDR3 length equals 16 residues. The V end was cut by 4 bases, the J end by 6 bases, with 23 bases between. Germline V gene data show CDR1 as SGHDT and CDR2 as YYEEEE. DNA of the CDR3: TGTGCCAGCAGCCGCCCCCGACTGATGGAAAGTGGCGAGCAGTACTTC. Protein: CASSRPRLMESGEQYF. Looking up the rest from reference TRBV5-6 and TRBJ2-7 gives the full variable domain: DAGVTQSPTHLIKTRGQQVTLRCSPKSGHDTVSWYQQALGQGPQFIFQYYEEEERQRGNFPDRFSGHQFPNYSSELNVNALLLGDSALYLCASSRPRLMESGEQYFGPGTRLTVT.

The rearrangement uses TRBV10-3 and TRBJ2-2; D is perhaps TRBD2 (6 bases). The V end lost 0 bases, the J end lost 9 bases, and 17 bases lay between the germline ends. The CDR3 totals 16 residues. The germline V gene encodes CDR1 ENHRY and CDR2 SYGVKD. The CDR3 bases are TGTGCCATCAGTGAGTCGAGCGCGGGGTTCGCCAGGGAGCTGTTTTTT. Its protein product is CAISESSAGFARELFF.

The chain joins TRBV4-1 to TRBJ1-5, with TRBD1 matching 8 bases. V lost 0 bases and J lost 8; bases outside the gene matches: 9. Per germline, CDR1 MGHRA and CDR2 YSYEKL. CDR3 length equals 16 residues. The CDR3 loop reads CASSQDIRTGSEPQHF. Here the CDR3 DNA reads TGCGCCAGCAGCCAAGATATCAGGACAGGGAGTGAGCCCCAGCATTTT.

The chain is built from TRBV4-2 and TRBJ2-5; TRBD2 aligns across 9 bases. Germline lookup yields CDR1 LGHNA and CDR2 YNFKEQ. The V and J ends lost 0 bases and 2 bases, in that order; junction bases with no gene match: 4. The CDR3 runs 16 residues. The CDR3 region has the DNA TGTGCCAGCAGCCAAGAGAGGGCGGGGGGGCAAGAGACCCAGTACTTC. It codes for CASSQERAGGQETQYF.

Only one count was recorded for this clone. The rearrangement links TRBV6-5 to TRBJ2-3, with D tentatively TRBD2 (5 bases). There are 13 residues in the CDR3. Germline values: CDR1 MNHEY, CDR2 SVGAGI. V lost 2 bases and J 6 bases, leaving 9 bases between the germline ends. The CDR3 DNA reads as TGTGCCAGCAGTTACAAAAAGCGGGATACGCAGTATTTT. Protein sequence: CASSYKKRDTQYF.

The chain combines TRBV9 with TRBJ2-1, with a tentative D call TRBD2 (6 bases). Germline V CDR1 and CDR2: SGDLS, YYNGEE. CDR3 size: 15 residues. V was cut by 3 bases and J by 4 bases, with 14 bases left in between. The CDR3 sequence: CASSAAMGGYNEQFF. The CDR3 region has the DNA TGTGCCAGCAGCGCCGCTATGGGAGGTTACAATGAGCAGTTCTTC.

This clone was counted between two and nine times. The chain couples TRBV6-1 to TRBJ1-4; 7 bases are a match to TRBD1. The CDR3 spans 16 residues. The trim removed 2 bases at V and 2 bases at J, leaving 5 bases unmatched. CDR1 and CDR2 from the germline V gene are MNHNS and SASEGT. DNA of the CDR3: TGTGCCAGCAGTGAACAGACGACAGGGACTAATGAAAAACTGTTTTTT. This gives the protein CASSEQTTGTNEKLFF.

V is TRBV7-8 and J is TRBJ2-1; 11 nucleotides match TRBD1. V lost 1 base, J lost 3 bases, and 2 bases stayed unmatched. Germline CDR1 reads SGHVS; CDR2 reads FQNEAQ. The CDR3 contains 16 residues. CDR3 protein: CASSLVGTGGYNEQFF. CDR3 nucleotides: TGTGCCAGCAGCTTAGTCGGGACAGGGGGCTACAATGAGCAGTTCTTC.

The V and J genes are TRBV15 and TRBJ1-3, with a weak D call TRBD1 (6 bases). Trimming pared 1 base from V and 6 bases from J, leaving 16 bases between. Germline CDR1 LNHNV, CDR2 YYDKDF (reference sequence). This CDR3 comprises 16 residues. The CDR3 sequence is CATSRVGTGRENTIYF. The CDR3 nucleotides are TGTGCCACCAGCAGAGTTGGAACAGGGAGGGAAAACACCATATATTTT. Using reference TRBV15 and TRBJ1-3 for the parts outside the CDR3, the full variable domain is DAMVIQNPRYQVTQFGKPVTLSCSQTLNHNVMYWYQQKSSQAPKLLFHYYDKDFNNEADTPDNFQSRRPNTSFCFLDIRSPGLGDTAMYLCATSRVGTGRENTIYFGEGSWLTVV.

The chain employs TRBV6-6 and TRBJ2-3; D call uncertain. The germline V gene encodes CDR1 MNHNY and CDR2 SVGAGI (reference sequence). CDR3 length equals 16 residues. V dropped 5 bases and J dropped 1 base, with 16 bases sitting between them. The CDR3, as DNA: TGTGCCAGCAGTCCCCCCCCGGCCCGGGGCACAGATACGCAGTATTTT. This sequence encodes CASSPPPARGTDTQYF.

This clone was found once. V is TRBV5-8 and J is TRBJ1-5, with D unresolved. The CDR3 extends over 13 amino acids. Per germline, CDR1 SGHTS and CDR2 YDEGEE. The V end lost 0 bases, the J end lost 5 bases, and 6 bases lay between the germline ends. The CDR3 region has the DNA TGTGCCAGCAGCTTGGGCGGGGATCAGCCCCAGCATTTT. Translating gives CASSLGGDQPQHF. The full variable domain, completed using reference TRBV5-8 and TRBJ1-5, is EAGVTQSPTHLIKTRGQQATLRCSPISGHTSVYWYQQALGLGLQFLLWYDEGEERNRGNFPPRFSGRQFPNYSSELNVNALELEDSALYLCASSLGGDQPQHFGDGTRLSIL.

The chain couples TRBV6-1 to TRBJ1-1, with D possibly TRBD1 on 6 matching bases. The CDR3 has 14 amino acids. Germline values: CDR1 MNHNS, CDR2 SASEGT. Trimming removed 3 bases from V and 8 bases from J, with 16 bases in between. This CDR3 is CASSDEGVPEEAFF. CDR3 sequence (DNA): TGTGCCAGCAGTGATGAGGGGGTCCCGGAGGAAGCTTTCTTT.